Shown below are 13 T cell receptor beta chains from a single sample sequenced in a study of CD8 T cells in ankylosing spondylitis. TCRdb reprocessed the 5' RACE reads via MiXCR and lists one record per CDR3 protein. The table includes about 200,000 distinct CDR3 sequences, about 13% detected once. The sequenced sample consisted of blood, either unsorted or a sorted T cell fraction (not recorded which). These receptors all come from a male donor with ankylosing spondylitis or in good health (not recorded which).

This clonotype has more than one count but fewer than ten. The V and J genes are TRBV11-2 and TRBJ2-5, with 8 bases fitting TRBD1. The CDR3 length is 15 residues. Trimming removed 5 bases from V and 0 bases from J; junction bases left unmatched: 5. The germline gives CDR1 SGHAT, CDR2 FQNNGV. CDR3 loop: CASSPEDRDQETQYF. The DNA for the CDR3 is TGTGCCAGCAGCCCCGAGGACAGGGACCAAGAGACCCAGTACTTC.

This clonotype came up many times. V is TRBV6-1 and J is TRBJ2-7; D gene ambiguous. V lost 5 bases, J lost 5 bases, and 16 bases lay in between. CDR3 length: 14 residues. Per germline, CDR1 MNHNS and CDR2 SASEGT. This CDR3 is CASSLTEVRDEQYF. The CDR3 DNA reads TGTGCCAGCAGTCTTACTGAGGTTAGGGACGAGCAGTACTTC.

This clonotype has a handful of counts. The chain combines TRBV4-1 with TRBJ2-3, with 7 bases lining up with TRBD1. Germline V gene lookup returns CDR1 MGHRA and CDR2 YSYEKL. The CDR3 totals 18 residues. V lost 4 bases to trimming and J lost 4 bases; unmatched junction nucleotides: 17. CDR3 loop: CASSPGWIRQGPADTQYF. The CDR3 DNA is TGCGCCAGCAGCCCTGGGTGGATCCGACAGGGTCCCGCAGATACGCAGTATTTT.

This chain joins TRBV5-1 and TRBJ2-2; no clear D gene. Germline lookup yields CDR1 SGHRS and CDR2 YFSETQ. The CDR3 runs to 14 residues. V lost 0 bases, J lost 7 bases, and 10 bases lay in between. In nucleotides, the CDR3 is TGCGCCAGCAGCTTGGTACGGGCTCACGGGGAGCTGTTTTTT. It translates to CASSLVRAHGELFF.

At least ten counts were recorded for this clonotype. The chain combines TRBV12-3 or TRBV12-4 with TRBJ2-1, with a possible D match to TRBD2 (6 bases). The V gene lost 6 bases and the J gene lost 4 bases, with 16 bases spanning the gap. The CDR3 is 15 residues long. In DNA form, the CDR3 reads TGTGCCAGCAGCCTCGGATCCGCGGGGTACAATGAGCAGTTCTTC. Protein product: CASSLGSAGYNEQFF.

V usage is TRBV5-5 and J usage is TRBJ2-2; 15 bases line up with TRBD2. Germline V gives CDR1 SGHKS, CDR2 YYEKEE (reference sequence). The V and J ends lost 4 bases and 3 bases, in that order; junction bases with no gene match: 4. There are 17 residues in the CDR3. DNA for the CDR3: TGTGCCAGCAGCGTAGGACTAGCGGGAGGGTACACCGGGGAGCTGTTTTTT. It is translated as CASSVGLAGGYTGELFF. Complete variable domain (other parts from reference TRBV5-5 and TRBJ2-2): DAGVTQSPTHLIKTRGQQVTLRCSPISGHKSVSWYQQVLGQGPQFIFQYYEKEERGRGNFPDRFSARQFPNYSSELNVNALLLGDSALYLCASSVGLAGGYTGELFFGEGSRLTVL.

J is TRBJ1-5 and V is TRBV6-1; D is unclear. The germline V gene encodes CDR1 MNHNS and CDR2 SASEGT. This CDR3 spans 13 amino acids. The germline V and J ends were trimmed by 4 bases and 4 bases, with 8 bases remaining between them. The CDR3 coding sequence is TGTGCCAGCAGTGGCCAGATAAATCAGCCCCAGCATTTT. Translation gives CASSGQINQPQHF.

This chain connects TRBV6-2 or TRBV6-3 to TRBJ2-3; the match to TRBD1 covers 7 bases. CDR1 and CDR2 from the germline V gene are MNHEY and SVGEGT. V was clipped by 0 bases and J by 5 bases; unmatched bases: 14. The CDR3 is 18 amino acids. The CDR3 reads CASSYSLERGPTKDTQYF. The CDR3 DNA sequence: TGTGCCAGCAGTTACTCCCTTGAGAGGGGGCCAACTAAAGATACGCAGTATTTT.

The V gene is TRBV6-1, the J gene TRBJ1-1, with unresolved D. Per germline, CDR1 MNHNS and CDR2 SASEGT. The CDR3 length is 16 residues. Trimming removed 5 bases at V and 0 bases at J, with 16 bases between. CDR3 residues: CASSRGTLGLNTEAFF. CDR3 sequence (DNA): TGTGCCAGCAGTCGAGGTACCTTGGGCCTGAACACTGAAGCTTTCTTT.

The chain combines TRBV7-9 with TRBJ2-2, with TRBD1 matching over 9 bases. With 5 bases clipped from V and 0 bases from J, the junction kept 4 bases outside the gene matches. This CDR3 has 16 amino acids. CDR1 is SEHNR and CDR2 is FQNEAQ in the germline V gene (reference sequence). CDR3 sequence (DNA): TGTGCCAGCAGCCCGAGGACAGGGGCGAACACCGGGGAGCTGTTTTTT. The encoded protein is CASSPRTGANTGELFF.

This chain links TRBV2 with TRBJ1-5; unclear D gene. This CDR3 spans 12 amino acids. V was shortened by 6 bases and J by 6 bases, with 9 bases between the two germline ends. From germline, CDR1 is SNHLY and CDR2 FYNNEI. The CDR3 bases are TGTGCCAGCAGCGTTACCAGTCAGCCCCAGCATTTT. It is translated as CASSVTSQPQHF.

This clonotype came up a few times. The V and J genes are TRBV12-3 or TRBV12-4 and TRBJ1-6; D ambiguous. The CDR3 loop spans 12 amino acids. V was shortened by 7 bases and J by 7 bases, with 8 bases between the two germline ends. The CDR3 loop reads CASTLGNSPLHF. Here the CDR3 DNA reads TGTGCCAGCACCCTGGGGAATTCACCCCTCCACTTT.

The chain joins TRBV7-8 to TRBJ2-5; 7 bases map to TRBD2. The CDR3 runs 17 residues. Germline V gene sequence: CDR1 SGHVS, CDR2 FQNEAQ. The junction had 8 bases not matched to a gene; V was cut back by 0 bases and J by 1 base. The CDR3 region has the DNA TGTGCCAGCAGCTTAGCGCGAGCGGGACGGACCCAAGAGACCCAGTACTTC. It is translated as CASSLARAGRTQETQYF.